Sequencing of this TCR beta chain was carried out in a study of CD8 T cells in Susac syndrome. It was with random hexamers that about 0.45 to 1 ug RNA was reverse transcribed. One entry per CDR3 protein, called by TCRdb with MiXCR from the immunoSEQ multiplex PCR reads. The table has about 180,000 distinct CDR3 sequences, 95% seen once. The receptor's source is a human donor with multiple sclerosis. The sequenced sample consisted of CD8+ T cells from PBMCs.

Here the CDR3 DNA reads TGTGCCAGCAGCGTGGGGGGGATGGCGTACGAGCAGTACTTC. Its protein is CASSVGGMAYEQYF. The V and J genes are TRBV9 and TRBJ2-7, with 7 bases that match TRBD2. This CDR3 is 14 amino acids long. In germline, CDR1 is SGDLS, CDR2 YYNGEE. The junction had 6 bases not matched to a gene; V was cut back by 2 bases and J by 4 bases.